This note documents a single T cell receptor (beta chain) sequence. Unmatched junction bases numbered 7, after V lost 1 base and J lost 3 bases. Germline V gene data show CDR1 as SGHAT and CDR2 as FQNNGV. The CDR3 sequence is 16 residues long. The data were obtained in a study of blood T cell repertoires in COVID-19. Study background: The study drew acute and convalescent COVID-19 samples from the United States, Italy and Spain. T cells, B-cell-depleted T cells, or PBMCs supplied cDNA or gDNA.

In the authors' workflow: From reference gene primer amplification, estimates of nucleated cell counts were derived. Only in-frame clones appear in the TCRdb table, and some are missing; sequencing was by immunoSEQ multiplex PCR. The V and J calls and clone size were taken over from that table, and D and trimming were inferred from the DNA. The table records approximately 250,000 clones, around 84% of them present only once. V gene TRBV11-2 combines with J gene TRBJ2-7, with TRBD1 matching 9 bases. The sequencing sample was made of peripheral blood. This receptor was taken from a man in his forties with acute or convalescent COVID-19. CDR3 bases: TGTGCCAGCAGCTTAGGCTCCGGGACAGGGAGCTACGAGCAGTACTTC. Translation gives CASSLGSGTGSYEQYF.